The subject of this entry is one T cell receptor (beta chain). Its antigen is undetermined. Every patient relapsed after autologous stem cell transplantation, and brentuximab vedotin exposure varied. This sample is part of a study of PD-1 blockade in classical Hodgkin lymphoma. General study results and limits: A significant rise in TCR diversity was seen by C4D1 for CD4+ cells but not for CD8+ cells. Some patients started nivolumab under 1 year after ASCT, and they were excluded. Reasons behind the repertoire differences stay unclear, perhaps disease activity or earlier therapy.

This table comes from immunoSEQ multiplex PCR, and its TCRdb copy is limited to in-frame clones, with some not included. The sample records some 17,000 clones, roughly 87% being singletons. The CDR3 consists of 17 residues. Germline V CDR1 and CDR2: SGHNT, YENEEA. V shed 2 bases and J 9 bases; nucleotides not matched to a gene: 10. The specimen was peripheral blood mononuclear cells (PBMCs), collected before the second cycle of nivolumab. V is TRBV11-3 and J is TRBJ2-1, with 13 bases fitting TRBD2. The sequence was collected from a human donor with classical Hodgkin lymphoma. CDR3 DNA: TGTGCCAGCAGCTTACGAACTAGCGGGGGGGCCAGAAGTGAGCAGTTCTTC. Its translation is CASSLRTSGGARSEQFF.